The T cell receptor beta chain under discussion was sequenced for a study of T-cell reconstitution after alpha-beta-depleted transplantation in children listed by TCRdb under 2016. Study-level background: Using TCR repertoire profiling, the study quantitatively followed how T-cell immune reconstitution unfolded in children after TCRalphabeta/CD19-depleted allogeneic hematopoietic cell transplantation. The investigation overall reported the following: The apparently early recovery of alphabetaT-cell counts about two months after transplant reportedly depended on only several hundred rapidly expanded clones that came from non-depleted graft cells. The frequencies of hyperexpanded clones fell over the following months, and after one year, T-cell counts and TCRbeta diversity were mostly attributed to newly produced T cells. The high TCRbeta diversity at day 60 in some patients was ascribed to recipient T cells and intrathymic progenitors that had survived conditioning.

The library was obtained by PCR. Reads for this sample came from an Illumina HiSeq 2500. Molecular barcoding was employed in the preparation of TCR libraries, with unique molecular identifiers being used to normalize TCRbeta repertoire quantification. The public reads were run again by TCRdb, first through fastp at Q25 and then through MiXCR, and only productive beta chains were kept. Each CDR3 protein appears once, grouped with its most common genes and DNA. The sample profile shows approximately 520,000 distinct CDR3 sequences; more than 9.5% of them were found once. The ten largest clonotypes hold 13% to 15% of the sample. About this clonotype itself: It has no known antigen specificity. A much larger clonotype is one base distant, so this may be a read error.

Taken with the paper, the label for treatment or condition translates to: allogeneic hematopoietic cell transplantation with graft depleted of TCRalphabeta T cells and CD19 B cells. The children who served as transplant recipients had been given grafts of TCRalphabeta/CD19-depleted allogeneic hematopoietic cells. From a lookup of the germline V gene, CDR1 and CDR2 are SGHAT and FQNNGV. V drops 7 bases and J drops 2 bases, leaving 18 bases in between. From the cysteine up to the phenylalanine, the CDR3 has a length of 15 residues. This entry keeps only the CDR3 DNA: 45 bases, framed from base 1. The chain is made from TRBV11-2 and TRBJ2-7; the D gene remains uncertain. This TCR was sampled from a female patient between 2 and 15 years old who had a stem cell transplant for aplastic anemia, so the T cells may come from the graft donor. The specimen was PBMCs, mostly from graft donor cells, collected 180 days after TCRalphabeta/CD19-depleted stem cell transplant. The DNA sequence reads TGTGCCAGCAACCTATGGGCAGATCATCCCTACGAGCAGTACTTC. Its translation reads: CASNLWADHPYEQYF.